This passage covers 23 T cell receptor beta chains from one sample sequenced in a study of T cell repertoires in cytomegalovirus infection. TCRdb independently ran MiXCR on the reads; one entry per CDR3 protein. The sample lists about 300,000 distinct CDR3 sequences, around 10% occurring once. The sequencing input was PBMCs. The receptors stem from a human donor in good health (CMV status not recorded). Some clones in this sample may be carry-over from other donors' samples.

The V gene is TRBV5-1, the J gene TRBJ2-3, with 10 bases that match TRBD1. The length of the CDR3 is 16 residues. The V gene's germline CDR1 is SGHRS and CDR2 YFSETQ. Trimming at V came to 3 bases and at J to 5 bases, leaving 9 bases not matched to a gene. CDR3: CASSWGTGDVGDTQYF. In DNA, the CDR3 is TGCGCCAGCAGCTGGGGGACAGGGGACGTTGGAGATACGCAGTATTTT.

This clonotype was counted ten times or more. This CDR3 is CASSLDYWGSSSIQYF. CDR3 nucleotide sequence: TGTGCCAGCAGCTTAGATTACTGGGGATCCTCGAGCATTCAGTACTTC. The V and J genes are TRBV11-2 and TRBJ2-4; D not certain. The CDR3 is 16 residues long. Germline V lookup: CDR1 SGHAT, CDR2 FQNNGV. Trimming left V 0 bases short and J 9 bases short, with 18 bases between.

There are many counts of this clonotype. V and J are TRBV7-2 and TRBJ2-2; TRBD2 matches 11 bases. This CDR3 has 15 amino acids. With 5 bases clipped from V and 4 bases from J, the junction kept 3 bases outside the gene matches. The V gene's germline CDR1 is SGHTA and CDR2 FQGNSA. The CDR3 sequence: CASSTGLAGTGELFF. As DNA, the CDR3 is TGTGCCAGCAGCACCGGACTAGCGGGCACCGGGGAGCTGTTTTTT.

This clonotype was observed at least ten times. CDR3 sequence reads: CASSPSTGGVYGYTF. The CDR3, as DNA: TGTGCCAGCAGCCCGTCTACAGGGGGCGTCTATGGCTACACCTTC. J is TRBJ1-2 and V is TRBV7-3; 9 nucleotides match TRBD1. The CDR3 loop spans 15 amino acids. Germline V gene data show CDR1 as SGHTA and CDR2 as FQGTGA. Trimming at V came to 5 bases and at J to 4 bases, leaving 8 bases not matched to a gene.

This clonotype was detected many times. V and J are TRBV7-2 and TRBJ1-1; D unclear. The V end was cut by 5 bases, the J end by 7 bases, with 20 bases between. Germline CDR1 is SGHTA and CDR2 is FQGNSA. This CDR3 spans 15 amino acids. The CDR3: CASSLMEFRRGEAFF. The DNA of the CDR3 is TGTGCCAGCAGCCTTATGGAATTCAGGCGGGGTGAAGCTTTCTTT.

There are many counts of this clonotype. This chain connects TRBV20-1 to TRBJ2-1, with 12 bases fitting TRBD2. With 5 bases clipped from V and 7 bases from J, the junction kept 15 bases outside the gene matches. The CDR3 consists of 17 residues. The germline V gene has CDR1 DFQATT and CDR2 SNEGSKA (reference sequence). CDR3 in amino acids: CSAGLGASGGGSNEQFF. CDR3 DNA: TGCAGTGCTGGCCTAGGGGCTAGCGGGGGGGGGTCGAATGAGCAGTTCTTC.

This clonotype was seen repeatedly, ten times or more. The chain joins TRBV10-3 to TRBJ1-1; the match to TRBD1 covers 8 bases. The germline V gene has CDR1 ENHRY and CDR2 SYGVKD. The V and J ends lost 7 bases and 5 bases, in that order; junction bases with no gene match: 12. The CDR3 sequence is 15 residues long. The CDR3 region is CAITRWRDRRTEAFF. The DNA of the CDR3 is TGTGCCATCACCCGCTGGCGGGACAGGAGGACTGAAGCTTTCTTT.

The gene calls are TRBV6-5 and TRBJ2-3; D perhaps matches TRBD1 (6 bases). The CDR3 sequence is 14 residues long. The germline V gene encodes CDR1 MNHEY and CDR2 SVGAGI. The germline V and J ends were trimmed by 6 bases and 4 bases, with 14 bases remaining between them. The CDR3 region is CASSLRQAADTQYF. Here the CDR3 DNA reads TGTGCCAGCAGCCTTAGACAGGCGGCAGATACGCAGTATTTT.

V is TRBV2 and J is TRBJ2-7, with TRBD1 matching over 7 bases. Germline values: CDR1 SNHLY, CDR2 FYNNEI. The CDR3 covers 13 residues. After removal of 9 bases from V and 6 bases from J, the junction contained 11 bases not matched to a gene. The CDR3 DNA reads as TGTGCCAGAACAGGACAGGAGCATAGCGAGCAGTACTTC. Protein sequence: CARTGQEHSEQYF.

The chain is built from TRBV29-1 and TRBJ1-5, with D hard to call. From germline, CDR1 is SQVTM and CDR2 ANQGSEA. The CDR3 sequence is 13 residues long. Trimming stripped 5 bases from V and 0 bases from J, with 8 bases between. In DNA, the CDR3 is TGCAGCGTTCAGGCTTATAGCAATCAGCCCCAGCATTTT. This sequence encodes CSVQAYSNQPQHF.

This clonotype appeared many times. The genes are TRBV29-1 and TRBJ1-3, with 9 nucleotides matching TRBD1. Germline V CDR1 and CDR2: SQVTM, ANQGSEA. V lost 7 bases to trimming and J lost 2 bases; unmatched junction nucleotides: 3. CDR3 length equals 13 residues. Here the CDR3 DNA reads TGCAGCGGCGGACAGGGGACTGGAAACACCATATATTTT. This sequence encodes CSGGQGTGNTIYF.

This clonotype was detected ten times or more. V gene TRBV6-1 combines with J gene TRBJ1-1; possibly TRBD1 for D (5 bases). With 6 bases removed from V and 1 base from J, the gap between germline ends came to 12 bases. The length of the CDR3 is 14 residues. Germline-derived CDR1 and CDR2 are MNHNS and SASEGT. This chain's CDR3 is CASRPLGANTEAFF. The CDR3 DNA is TGTGCCAGCAGGCCACTAGGGGCGAACACTGAAGCTTTCTTT.

In its sample, this clonotype was seen many times. The rearrangement links TRBV19 to TRBJ1-2, with D unresolved. V was cut by 0 bases and J by 0 bases, with 11 bases left in between. Germline values: CDR1 LNHDA, CDR2 SQIVND (reference sequence). The CDR3 covers 16 residues. CDR3 nucleotides: TGTGCCAGTAGTATAGATAGCGCGTGGACTAACTATGGCTACACCTTC. This sequence encodes CASSIDSAWTNYGYTF.

This clonotype was seen ten or more times. The rearrangement links TRBV7-2 to TRBJ2-1, with D unclear. The CDR3 is 13 residues long. CDR1 is SGHTA, CDR2 FQGNSA, per germline. With 6 bases removed from V and 6 bases from J, the gap between germline ends came to 12 bases. The CDR3 sequence is CASSFWAGNEQFF. For the CDR3, the DNA is TGTGCCAGCAGTTTTTGGGCTGGCAATGAGCAGTTCTTC.

The chain combines TRBV20-1 with TRBJ2-3; D is perhaps TRBD1 or TRBD2 (6 bases each). V lost 3 bases to trimming and J lost 4 bases, with 14 bases between them. Per the germline V gene, CDR1 is DFQATT and CDR2 is SNEGSKA (reference sequence). The CDR3 sequence is 14 residues long. CDR3 sequence (DNA): TGCAGTGCTAGGCGGGACATTGGGGCAGATACGCAGTATTTT. Translated, it gives CSARRDIGADTQYF.

This clonotype was recorded many times. The chain links TRBV7-6 to TRBJ2-3; no clear D gene. Germline V gene data show CDR1 as SGHVS and CDR2 as FNYEAQ. CDR3 size: 15 residues. Trimming took off 4 bases at V and 0 bases at J, with 11 bases between the two ends. The chain's CDR3 is CASSSWQTSTDTQYF. As DNA, the CDR3 is TGTGCCAGCAGCTCCTGGCAAACTAGCACAGATACGCAGTATTTT.

The gene calls are TRBV20-1 and TRBJ1-5; tentative D call: TRBD1 (6 bases). This CDR3 contains 16 residues. V dropped 3 bases and J dropped 0 bases, with 15 bases sitting between them. The germline CDR1 and CDR2 sequences are DFQATT and SNEGSKA (reference sequence). CDR3 DNA: TGCAGTGCTAGGGGGAGGGGGATTTATAGCAATCAGCCCCAGCATTTT. It codes for CSARGRGIYSNQPQHF.

This clonotype showed up just a few times. This chain connects TRBV6-2 or TRBV6-3 to TRBJ2-1, with 16 bases lining up with TRBD2. This CDR3 comprises 16 residues. V shed 6 bases, J shed 8 bases, and the junction held 7 bases outside the gene matches. The V gene's germline CDR1 is MNHEY and CDR2 SVGEGT. The CDR3 DNA follows: TGTGCCAGCAGGGGACTAGCGGGGGGGCCTATCCATGAGCAGTTCTTC. This sequence encodes CASRGLAGGPIHEQFF.

This clonotype has more than one count but fewer than ten. V and J are TRBV18 and TRBJ1-2, with D perhaps TRBD1 (5 bases). CDR1 is KGHSH, CDR2 LQKENI, per germline. CDR3 size: 14 residues. The V end was cut by 0 bases, the J end by 6 bases, with 11 bases between. The CDR3 region has the DNA TGTGCCAGCTCACCACCCGGGACGGTCAATGGCTACACCTTC. Translated, it gives CASSPPGTVNGYTF.

This clonotype was seen ten or more times. The rearrangement uses TRBV6-5 and TRBJ2-3, with D possibly being TRBD2 (7 bases). The CDR3 is 16 amino acids. Germline CDR1 and CDR2: MNHEY and SVGAGI. Trimming cost V 5 bases and J 4 bases, with 19 bases left between them. The DNA for the CDR3 is TGTGCCAGCAGTCGTACATCGGGGGGCTTCGCAGATACGCAGTATTTT. Translated, it gives CASSRTSGGFADTQYF.

This clonotype showed up many times. This chain links TRBV7-2 with TRBJ1-2; 11 bases map to TRBD1. This CDR3 has 15 amino acids. In germline, CDR1 is SGHTA, CDR2 FQGNSA. After removal of 1 base from V and 6 bases from J, the junction contained 4 bases not matched to a gene. CDR3 nucleotides: TGTGCCAGCAGCTTAGGGACAGGGGGCTGGGATGGCTACACCTTC. Its protein is CASSLGTGGWDGYTF.

This rearrangement joins TRBV29-1 to TRBJ2-6; D is unresolved. Deletions cut 5 bases from V and 1 base from J, with 3 bases between. Germline lookup yields CDR1 SQVTM and CDR2 ANQGSEA. CDR3 length equals 12 residues. The CDR3 loop reads CSVQSGANVLTF. In DNA, the CDR3 is TGCAGCGTTCAATCTGGGGCCAACGTCCTGACTTTC.

The sample holds many counts of this clonotype. As DNA, the CDR3 is TGTGCCAGCAACCGACAGGGGGCCGGCGAGCAGTACGTC. As protein: CASNRQGAGEQYV. This rearrangement joins TRBV2 to TRBJ2-7, with 10 bases that match TRBD1. Trimming cost V 7 bases and J 6 bases; bases outside gene matches: 6. Looked up from germline, CDR1 is SNHLY and CDR2 is FYNNEI. The length of the CDR3 is 13 residues.